The sample holds a few counts of the clone carrying this TCR beta chain. Other DNA sequences in this sample translate to the same CDR3. From germline, CDR1 is SNHLY and CDR2 FYNNEI. The V end lost 0 bases, the J end lost 4 bases, and 7 bases lay between the germline ends. The CDR3 consists of 14 residues. The data were taken from a study of shared clonotypes between healthy human individuals. Sequenced by immunoSEQ multiplex PCR; TCRdb stores in-frame clones only, minus some. The table has approximately 2,000,000 clones, less than 95% seen once. The sequencing sample was made of naive CD4+ T cells from PBMCs. Documented subset: CD45RA+ positively selected. This receptor was obtained from a man between 18 and 35 years old in good health. Some clones in this sample may be carry-over from other donors' samples. The rearrangement links TRBV2 to TRBJ1-5, with D possibly matching TRBD1 (5 bases). DNA for the CDR3: TGTGCCAGCAGTGAAGCGAGGGGAAATCAGCCCCAGCATTTT. Its translation is CASSEARGNQPQHF. The complete variable domain, with remaining parts taken from reference TRBV2 and TRBJ1-5, reads EPEVTQTPSHQVTQMGQEVILRCVPISNHLYFYWYRQILGQKVEFLVSFYNNEISEKSEIFDDQFSVERPDGSNFTLKIRSTKLEDSAMYFCASSEARGNQPQHFGDGTRLSIL.